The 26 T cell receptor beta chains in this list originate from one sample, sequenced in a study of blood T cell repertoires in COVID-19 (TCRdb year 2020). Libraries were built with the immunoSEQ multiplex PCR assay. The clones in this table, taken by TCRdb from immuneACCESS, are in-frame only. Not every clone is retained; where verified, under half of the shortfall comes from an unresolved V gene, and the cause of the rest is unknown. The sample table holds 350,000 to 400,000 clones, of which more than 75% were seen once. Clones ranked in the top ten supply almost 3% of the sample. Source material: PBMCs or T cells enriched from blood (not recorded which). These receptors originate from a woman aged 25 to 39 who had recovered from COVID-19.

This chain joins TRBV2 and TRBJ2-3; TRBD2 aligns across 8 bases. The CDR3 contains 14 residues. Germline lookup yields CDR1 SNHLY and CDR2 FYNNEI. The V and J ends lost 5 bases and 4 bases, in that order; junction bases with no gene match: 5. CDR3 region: CASSPRGGADTQYF. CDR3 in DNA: TGTGCCAGCAGTCCCCGGGGGGGGGCAGATACGCAGTATTTT.

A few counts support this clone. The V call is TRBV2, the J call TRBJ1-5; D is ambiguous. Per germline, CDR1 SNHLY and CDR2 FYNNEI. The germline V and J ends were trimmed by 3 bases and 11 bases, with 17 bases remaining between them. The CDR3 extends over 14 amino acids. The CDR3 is CASSEDGRRSAQHF. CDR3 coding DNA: TGTGCCAGCAGTGAGGACGGGAGGAGATCGGCCCAGCATTTT.

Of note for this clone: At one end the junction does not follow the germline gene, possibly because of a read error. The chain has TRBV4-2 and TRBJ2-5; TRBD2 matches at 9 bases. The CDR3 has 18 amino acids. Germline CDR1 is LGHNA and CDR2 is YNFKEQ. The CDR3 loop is CASSKDPIAGVRWETQYF. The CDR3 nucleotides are TGTGCCAGCAGCAAAGACCCAATAGCGGGAGTTAGATGGGAGACCCAGTACTTC.

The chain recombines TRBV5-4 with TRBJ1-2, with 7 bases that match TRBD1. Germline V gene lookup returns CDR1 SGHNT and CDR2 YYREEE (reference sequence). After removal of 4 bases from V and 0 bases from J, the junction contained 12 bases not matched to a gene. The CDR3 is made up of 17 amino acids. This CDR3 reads CASSPRDSNYANYGYTF. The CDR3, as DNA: TGTGCCAGCAGCCCGCGGGACAGTAACTATGCTAACTATGGCTACACCTTC.

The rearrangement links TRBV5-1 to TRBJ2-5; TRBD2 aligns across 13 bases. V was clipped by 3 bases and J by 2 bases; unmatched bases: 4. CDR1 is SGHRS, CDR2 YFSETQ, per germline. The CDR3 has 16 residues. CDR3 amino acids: CASSWTSGSSQETQYF. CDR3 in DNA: TGCGCCAGCAGCTGGACTAGCGGGAGCTCTCAAGAGACCCAGTACTTC.

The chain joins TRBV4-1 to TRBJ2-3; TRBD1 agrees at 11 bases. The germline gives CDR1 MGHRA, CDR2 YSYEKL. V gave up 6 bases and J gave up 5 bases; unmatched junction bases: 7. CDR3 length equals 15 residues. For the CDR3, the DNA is TGCGCCAGCAGTTCCGGACAGGGGGCGAGAGATACGCAGTATTTT. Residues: CASSSGQGARDTQYF.

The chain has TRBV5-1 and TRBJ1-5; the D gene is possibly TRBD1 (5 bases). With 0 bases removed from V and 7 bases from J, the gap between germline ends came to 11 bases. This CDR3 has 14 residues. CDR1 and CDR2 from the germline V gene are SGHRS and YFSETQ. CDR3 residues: CASSLAGGGQPQHF. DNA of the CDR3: TGCGCCAGCAGCTTGGCCGGGGGTGGGCAGCCCCAGCATTTT.

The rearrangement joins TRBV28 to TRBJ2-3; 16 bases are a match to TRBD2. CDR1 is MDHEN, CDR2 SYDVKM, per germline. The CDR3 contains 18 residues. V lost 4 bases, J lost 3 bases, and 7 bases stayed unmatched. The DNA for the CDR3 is TGTGCCAGCAGTTCACCGGGACTAGCGGGGGGGACAACAGATACGCAGTATTTT. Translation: CASSSPGLAGGTTDTQYF.

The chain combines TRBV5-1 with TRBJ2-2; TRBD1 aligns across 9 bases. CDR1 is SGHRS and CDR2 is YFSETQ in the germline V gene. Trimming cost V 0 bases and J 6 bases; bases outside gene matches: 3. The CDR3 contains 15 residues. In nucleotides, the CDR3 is TGCGCCAGCAGCTTGGGACAGGGGGGTTCCGGGGAGCTGTTTTTT. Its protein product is CASSLGQGGSGELFF.

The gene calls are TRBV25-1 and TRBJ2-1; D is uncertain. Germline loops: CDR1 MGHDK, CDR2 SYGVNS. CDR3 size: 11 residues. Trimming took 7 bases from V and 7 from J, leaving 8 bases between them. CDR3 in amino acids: CASTRGNEQFF. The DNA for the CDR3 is TGTGCCAGCACACGAGGAAATGAGCAGTTCTTC.

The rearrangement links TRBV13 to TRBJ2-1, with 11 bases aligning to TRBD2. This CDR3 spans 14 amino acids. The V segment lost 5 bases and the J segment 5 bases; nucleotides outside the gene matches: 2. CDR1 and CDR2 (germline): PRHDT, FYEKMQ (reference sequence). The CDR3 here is CASSELAGDNEQFF. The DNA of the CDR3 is TGTGCCAGCAGCGAACTAGCGGGAGACAATGAGCAGTTCTTC.

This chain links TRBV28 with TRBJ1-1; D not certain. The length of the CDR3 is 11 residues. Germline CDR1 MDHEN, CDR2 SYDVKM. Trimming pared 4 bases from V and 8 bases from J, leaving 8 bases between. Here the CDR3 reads CASSSEREAFF. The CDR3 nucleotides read TGTGCCAGCAGTTCGGAGAGGGAAGCTTTCTTT.

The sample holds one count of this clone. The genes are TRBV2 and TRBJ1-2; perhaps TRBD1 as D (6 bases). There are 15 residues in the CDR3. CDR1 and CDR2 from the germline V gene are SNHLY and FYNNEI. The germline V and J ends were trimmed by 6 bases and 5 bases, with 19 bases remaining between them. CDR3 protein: CASSRDRTAAYGYTF. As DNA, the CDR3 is TGTGCCAGCAGCCGAGACAGGACAGCGGCGTATGGCTACACCTTC.

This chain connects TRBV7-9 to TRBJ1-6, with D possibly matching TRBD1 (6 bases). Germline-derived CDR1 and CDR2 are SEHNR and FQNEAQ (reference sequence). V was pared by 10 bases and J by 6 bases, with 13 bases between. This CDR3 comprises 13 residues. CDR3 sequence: CATRGGGNSPLHF. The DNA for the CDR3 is TGTGCCACGAGGGGGGGTGGTAATTCACCCCTCCACTTT.

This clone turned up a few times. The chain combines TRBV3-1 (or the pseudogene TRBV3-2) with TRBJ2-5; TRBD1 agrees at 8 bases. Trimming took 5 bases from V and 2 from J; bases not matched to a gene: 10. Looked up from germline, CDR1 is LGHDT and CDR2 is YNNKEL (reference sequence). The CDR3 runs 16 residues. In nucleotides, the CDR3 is TGTGCCAGCAGCGCCCGTCAGGGGGCTGGGCAAGAGACCCAGTACTTC. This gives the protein CASSARQGAGQETQYF.

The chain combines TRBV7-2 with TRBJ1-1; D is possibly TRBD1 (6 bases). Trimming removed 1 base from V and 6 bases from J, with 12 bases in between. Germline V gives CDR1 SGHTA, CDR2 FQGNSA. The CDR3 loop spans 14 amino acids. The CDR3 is CASSLVAGAAEAFF. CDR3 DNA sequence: TGTGCCAGCAGCTTAGTGGCAGGGGCCGCTGAAGCTTTCTTT.

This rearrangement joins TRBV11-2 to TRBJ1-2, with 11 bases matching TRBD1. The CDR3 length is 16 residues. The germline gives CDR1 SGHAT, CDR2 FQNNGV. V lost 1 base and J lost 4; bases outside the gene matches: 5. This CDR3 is CASSLVGTGGFYGYTF. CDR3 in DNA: TGTGCCAGCAGCTTAGTAGGGACAGGGGGTTTCTATGGCTACACCTTC.

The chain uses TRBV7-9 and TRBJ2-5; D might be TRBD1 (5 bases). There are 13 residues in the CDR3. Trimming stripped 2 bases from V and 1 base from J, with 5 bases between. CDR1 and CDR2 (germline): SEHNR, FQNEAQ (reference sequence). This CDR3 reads CASSLRGQETQYF. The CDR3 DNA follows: TGTGCCAGCAGCTTAAGGGGCCAAGAGACCCAGTACTTC.

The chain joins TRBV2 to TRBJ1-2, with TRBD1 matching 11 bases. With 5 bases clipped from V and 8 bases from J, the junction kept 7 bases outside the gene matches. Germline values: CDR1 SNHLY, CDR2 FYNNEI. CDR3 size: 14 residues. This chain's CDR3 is CASSFRDRGDGYTF. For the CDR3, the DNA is TGTGCCAGCAGTTTCCGGGACAGGGGGGACGGCTACACCTTC.

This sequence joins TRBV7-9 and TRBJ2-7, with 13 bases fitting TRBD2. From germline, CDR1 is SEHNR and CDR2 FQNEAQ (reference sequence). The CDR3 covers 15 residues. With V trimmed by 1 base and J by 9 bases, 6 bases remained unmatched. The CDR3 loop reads CASSLVGLAGDGQYF. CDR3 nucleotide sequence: TGTGCCAGCAGCTTAGTCGGACTAGCGGGAGATGGGCAGTACTTC.

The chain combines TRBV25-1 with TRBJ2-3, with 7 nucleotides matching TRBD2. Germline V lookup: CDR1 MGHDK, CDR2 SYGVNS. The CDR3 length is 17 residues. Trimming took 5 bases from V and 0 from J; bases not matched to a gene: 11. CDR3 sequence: CASSSWASGSSTDTQYF. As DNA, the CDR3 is TGTGCCAGCAGTTCATGGGCTAGCGGATCTAGCACAGATACGCAGTATTTT. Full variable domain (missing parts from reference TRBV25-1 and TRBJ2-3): EADIYQTPRYLVIGTGKKITLECSQTMGHDKMYWYQQDPGMELHLIHYSYGVNSTEKGDLSSESTVSRIRTEHFPLTLESARPSHTSQYLCASSSWASGSSTDTQYFGPGTRLTVL.

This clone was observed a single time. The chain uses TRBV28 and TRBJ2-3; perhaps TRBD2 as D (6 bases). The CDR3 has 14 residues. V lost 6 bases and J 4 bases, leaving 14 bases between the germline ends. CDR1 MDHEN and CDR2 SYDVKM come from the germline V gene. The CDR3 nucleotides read TGTGCCAGCAGACCATTGTCGGGAGCAGATACGCAGTATTTT. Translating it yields CASRPLSGADTQYF.

The DNA of the CDR3 is TGTGCCAGCAGCCAAGGGGCGGGGTCGTACCAAGAGACCCAGTACTTC. This gives the protein CASSQGAGSYQETQYF. The chain is built from TRBV4-2 and TRBJ2-5, with D possibly being TRBD2 (6 bases). V lost 1 base to trimming and J lost 0 bases, with 12 bases between them. The CDR3 covers 16 residues. In germline, CDR1 is LGHNA, CDR2 YNFKEQ.

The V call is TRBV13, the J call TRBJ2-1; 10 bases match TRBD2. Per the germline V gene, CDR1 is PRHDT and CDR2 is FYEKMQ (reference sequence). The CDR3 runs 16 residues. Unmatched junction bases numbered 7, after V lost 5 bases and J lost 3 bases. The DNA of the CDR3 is TGTGCCAGCAGCGCGCTACTAGCGGGGAACTACAATGAGCAGTTCTTC. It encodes CASSALLAGNYNEQFF.

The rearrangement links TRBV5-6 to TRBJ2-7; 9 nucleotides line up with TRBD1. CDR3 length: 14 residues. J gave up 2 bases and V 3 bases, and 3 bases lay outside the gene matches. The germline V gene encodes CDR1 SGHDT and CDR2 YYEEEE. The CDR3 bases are TGTGCCAGCAGCTGGGACAGGGATCCCTACGAGCAGTACTTC. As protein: CASSWDRDPYEQYF.

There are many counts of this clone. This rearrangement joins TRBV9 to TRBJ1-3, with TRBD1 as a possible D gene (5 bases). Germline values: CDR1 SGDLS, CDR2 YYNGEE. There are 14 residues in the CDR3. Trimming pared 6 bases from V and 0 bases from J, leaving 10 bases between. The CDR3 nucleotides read TGTGCCAGCACCCAGACAGACTCTGGAAACACCATATATTTT. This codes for CASTQTDSGNTIYF.